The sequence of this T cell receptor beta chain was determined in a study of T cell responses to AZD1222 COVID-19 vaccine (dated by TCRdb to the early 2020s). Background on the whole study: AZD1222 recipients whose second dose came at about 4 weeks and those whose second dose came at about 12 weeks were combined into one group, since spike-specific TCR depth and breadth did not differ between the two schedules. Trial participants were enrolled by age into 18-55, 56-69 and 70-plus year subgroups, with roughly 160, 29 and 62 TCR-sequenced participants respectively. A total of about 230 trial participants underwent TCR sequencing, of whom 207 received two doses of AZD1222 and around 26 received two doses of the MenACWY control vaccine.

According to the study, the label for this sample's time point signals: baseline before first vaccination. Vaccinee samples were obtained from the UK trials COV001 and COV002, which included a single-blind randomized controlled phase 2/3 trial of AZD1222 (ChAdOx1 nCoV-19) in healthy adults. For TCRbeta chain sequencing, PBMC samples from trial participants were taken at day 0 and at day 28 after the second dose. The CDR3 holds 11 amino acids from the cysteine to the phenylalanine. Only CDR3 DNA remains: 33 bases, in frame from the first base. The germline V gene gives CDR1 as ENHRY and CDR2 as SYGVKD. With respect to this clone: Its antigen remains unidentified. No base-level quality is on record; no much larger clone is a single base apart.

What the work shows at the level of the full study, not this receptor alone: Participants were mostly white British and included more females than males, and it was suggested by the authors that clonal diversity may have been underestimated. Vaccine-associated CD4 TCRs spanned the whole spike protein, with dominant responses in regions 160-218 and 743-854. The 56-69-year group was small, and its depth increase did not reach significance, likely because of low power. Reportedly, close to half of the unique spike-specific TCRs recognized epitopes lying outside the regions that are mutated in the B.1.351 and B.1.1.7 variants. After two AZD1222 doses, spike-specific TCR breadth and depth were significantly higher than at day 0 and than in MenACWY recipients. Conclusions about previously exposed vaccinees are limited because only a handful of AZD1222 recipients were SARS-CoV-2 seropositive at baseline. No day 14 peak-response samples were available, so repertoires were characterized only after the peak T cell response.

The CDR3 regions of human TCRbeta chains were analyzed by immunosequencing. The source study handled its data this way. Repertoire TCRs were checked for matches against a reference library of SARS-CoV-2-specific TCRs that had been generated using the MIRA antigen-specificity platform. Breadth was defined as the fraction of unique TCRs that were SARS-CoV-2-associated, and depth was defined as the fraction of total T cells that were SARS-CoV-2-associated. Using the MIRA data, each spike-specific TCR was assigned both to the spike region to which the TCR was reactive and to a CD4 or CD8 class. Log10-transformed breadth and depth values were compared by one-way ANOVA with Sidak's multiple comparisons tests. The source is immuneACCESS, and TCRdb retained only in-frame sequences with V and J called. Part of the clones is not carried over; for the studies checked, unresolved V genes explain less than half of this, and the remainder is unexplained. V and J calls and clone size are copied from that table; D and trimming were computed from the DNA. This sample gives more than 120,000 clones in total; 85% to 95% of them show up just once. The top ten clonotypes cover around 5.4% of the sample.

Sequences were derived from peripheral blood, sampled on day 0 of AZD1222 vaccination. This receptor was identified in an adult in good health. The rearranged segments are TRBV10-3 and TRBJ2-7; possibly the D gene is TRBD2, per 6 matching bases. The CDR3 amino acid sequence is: CASGGINEQYF. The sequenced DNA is TGTGCATCGGGCGGGATAAACGAGCAGTACTTC.